This T cell receptor beta chain was sequenced for a study of siplizumab effects on memory and regulatory T cells. The method was immunoSEQ multiplex PCR; TCRdb's version includes in-frame clones alone and lacks a portion of them. Found here are more than 75,000 clones, 96% of them singletons; the top ten hold around 0.03%. Findings of the study overall: Most proliferating CD4+ or CD8+ clones, roughly 75-97%, had no naive or memory assignment. It seemed that naive T cells were more diverse than memory cells and were major contributors to the alloresponse.

This clone has a handful of counts. The antigen is not known. The receptor was isolated from a human donor in good health. Sequences were obtained from naive CD4+ T cells sorted from blood.

CDR3 sequence (DNA): TGTGCCAGTAATTCAGGGGGTTTGAACACTGAAGCTTTCTTT. Translated: CASNSGGLNTEAFF. The gene calls are TRBV19 and TRBJ1-1; TRBD1 matches at 7 bases. Trimming took 7 bases from V and 0 from J; bases not matched to a gene: 5. In germline, CDR1 is LNHDA, CDR2 SQIVND (reference sequence). The CDR3 loop spans 14 amino acids.